The clone carrying this T cell receptor beta chain was observed a handful of times. The data were taken from a study of blood T cell repertoires in COVID-19. This table comes from immunoSEQ multiplex PCR, and its TCRdb copy is limited to in-frame clones, with some not included. The sample lists more than 150,000 clones, 85% to 90% occurring once. V was clipped by 0 bases and J by 8 bases, with 7 bases between them. The CDR3 covers 13 residues. CDR1 is KGHSH, CDR2 LQKENI, per germline. The chain is built from TRBV18 and TRBJ2-2; a possible D gene is TRBD1 (5 bases). The specimen was peripheral blood. The sequence was collected from a man between 50 and 59 years old with active or convalescent COVID-19. This CDR3 reads CASSPPGQGELFF. In DNA form, the CDR3 reads TGTGCCAGCTCACCACCGGGGCAAGGGGAGCTGTTTTTT. Variable domain in full (rest from reference TRBV18 and TRBJ2-2): NAGVMQNPRHLVRRRGQEARLRCSPMKGHSHVYWYRQLPEEGLKFMVYLQKENIIDESGMPKERFSAEFPKEGPSILRIQQVVRGDSAAYFCASSPPGQGELFFGEGSRLTVL.